The sequence of this T cell receptor beta chain was determined in a study of response to subunit inactivated influenza vaccine. One entry per CDR3 protein results from TCRdb running MiXCR on the RT-PCR reads. Of 450,000 to 500,000 distinct CDR3 sequences in the sample, over 9.5% were seen once. The V gene's germline CDR1 is KGHDR and CDR2 SFDVKD. This CDR3 is 18 amino acids long. Trimming at V came to 2 bases and at J to 9 bases, leaving 18 bases not matched to a gene. The rearrangement uses TRBV24-1 and TRBJ2-1; TRBD2 matches at 7 bases. The sequence was collected from a man aged 50 to 59 who received an inactivated influenza vaccine. Source: PBMCs from blood, taken 40 to 50 days after vaccination. The CDR3 reads CATSDSQLAKNKGAEQFF. The DNA for the CDR3 is TGTGCCACCAGTGATTCCCAACTAGCGAAGAATAAGGGCGCTGAGCAGTTCTTC.